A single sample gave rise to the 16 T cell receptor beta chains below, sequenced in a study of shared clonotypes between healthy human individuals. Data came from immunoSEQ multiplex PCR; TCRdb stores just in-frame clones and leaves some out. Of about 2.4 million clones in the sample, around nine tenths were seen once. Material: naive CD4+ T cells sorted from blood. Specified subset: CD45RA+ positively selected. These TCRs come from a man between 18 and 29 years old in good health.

CDR3 nucleotide sequence: TGTGCCAGCATTGCATGGACTAGCGGGATGGGTGAGCAGTTCTTC. Translated, it gives CASIAWTSGMGEQFF. V and J are TRBV2 and TRBJ2-1, with 12 nucleotides matching TRBD2. V dropped 7 bases and J dropped 9; count of bases not matched to a gene: 10. The CDR3 is made up of 15 amino acids. The germline V gene has CDR1 SNHLY and CDR2 FYNNEI.

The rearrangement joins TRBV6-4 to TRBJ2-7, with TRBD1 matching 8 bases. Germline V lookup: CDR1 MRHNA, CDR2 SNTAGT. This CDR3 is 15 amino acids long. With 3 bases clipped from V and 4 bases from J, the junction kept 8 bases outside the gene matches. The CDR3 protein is CASSDPETGDYEQYF. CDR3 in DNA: TGTGCCAGCAGTGATCCCGAGACAGGGGATTACGAGCAGTACTTC.

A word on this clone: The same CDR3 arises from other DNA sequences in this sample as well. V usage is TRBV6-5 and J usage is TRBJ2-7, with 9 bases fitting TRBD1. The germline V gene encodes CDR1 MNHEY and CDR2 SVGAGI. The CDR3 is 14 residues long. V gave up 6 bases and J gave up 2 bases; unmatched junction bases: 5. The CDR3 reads CASRRTGVAYEQYF. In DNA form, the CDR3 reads TGTGCCAGCAGACGGACAGGGGTTGCCTACGAGCAGTACTTC.

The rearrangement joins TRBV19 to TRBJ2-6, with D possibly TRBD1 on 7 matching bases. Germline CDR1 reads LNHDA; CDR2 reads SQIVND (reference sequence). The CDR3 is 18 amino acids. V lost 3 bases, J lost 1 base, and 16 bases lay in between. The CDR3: CASSIFSQGGSGANVLTF. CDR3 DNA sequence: TGTGCCAGTAGTATTTTTAGCCAGGGGGGATCTGGGGCCAACGTCCTGACTTTC.

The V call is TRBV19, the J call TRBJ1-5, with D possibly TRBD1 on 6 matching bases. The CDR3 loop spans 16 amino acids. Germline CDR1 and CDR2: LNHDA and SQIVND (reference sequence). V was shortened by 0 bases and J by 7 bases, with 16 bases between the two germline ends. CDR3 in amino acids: CASSIEWGRGLQPQHF. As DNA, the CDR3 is TGTGCCAGTAGTATAGAATGGGGCAGGGGATTGCAGCCCCAGCATTTT.

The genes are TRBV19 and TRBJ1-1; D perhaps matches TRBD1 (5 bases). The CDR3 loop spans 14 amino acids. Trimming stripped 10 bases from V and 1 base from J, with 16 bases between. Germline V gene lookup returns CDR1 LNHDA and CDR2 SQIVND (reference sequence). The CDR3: CATHPQGTNTEAFF. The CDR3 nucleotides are TGTGCCACCCATCCCCAGGGAACGAACACTGAAGCTTTCTTT.

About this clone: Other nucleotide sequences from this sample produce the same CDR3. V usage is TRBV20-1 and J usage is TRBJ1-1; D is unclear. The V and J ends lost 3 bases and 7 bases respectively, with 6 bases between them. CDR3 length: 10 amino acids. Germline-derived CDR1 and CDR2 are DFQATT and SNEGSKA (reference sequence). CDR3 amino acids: CSARAVEAFF. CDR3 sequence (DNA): TGCAGTGCTAGGGCAGTTGAAGCTTTCTTT.

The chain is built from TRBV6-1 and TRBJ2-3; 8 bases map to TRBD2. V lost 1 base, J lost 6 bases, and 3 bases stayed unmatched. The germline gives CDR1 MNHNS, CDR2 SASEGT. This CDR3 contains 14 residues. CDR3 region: CASSEGREADTQYF. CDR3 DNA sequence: TGTGCCAGCAGTGAAGGGCGGGAGGCGGATACGCAGTATTTT.

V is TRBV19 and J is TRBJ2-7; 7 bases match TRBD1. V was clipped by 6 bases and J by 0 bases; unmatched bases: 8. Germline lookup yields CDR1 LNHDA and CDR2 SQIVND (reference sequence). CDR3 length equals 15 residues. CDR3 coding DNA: TGTGCCAGTAGGGACCCGGGACAGAGCTCCTACGAGCAGTACTTC. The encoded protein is CASRDPGQSSYEQYF.

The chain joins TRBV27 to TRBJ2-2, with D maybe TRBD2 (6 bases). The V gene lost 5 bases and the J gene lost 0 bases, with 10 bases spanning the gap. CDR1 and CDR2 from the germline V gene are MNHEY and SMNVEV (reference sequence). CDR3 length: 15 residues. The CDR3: CASSPAGPNTGELFF. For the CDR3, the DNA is TGTGCCAGCAGTCCGGCGGGACCGAACACCGGGGAGCTGTTTTTT.

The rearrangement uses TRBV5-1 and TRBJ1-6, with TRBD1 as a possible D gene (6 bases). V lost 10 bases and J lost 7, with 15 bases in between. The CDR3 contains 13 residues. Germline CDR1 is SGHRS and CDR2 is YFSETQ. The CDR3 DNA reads TGCGCCGGAGCTCAGGGGATGAATTCACCCCTCCACTTT. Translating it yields CAGAQGMNSPLHF.

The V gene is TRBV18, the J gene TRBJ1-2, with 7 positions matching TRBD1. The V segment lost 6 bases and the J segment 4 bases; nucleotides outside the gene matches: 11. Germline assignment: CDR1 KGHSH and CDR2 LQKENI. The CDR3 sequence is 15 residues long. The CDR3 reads CASSPTRDSIYGYTF. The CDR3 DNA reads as TGTGCCAGCTCCCCCACTCGGGACAGCATCTATGGCTACACCTTC. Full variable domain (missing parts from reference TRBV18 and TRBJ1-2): NAGVMQNPRHLVRRRGQEARLRCSPMKGHSHVYWYRQLPEEGLKFMVYLQKENIIDESGMPKERFSAEFPKEGPSILRIQQVVRGDSAAYFCASSPTRDSIYGYTFGSGTRLTVV.

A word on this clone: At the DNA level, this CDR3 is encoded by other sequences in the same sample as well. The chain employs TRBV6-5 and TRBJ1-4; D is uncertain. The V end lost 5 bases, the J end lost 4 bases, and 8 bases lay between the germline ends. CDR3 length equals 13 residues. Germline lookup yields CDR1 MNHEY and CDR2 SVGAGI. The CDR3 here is CASSRGVNEKLFF. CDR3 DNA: TGTGCCAGCAGTCGCGGCGTTAATGAAAAACTGTTTTTT.

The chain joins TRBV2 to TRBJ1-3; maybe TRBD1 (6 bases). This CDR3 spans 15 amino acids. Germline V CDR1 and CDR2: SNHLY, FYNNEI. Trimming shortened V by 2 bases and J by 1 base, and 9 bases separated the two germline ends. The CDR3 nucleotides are TGTGCCAGCAGTGAATTAGGGGGTTCTGGAAACACCATATATTTT. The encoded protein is CASSELGGSGNTIYF. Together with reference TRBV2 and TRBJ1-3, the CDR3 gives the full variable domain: EPEVTQTPSHQVTQMGQEVILRCVPISNHLYFYWYRQILGQKVEFLVSFYNNEISEKSEIFDDQFSVERPDGSNFTLKIRSTKLEDSAMYFCASSELGGSGNTIYFGEGSWLTVV.

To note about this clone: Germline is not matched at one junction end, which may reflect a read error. The CDR3 reads CAITGGYEQCF. The CDR3 coding sequence is TGTGCCATCACTGGAGGGTACGAGCAGTGCTTC. This chain links TRBV10-3 with TRBJ2-7; a possible D gene is TRBD2 (6 bases). CDR1 and CDR2 from the germline V gene are ENHRY and SYGVKD. The CDR3 contains 11 residues.

This CDR3 is CASSEQVASSGANVLTF. The CDR3 DNA reads as TGTGCCAGCAGTGAACAAGTGGCGTCTTCGGGGGCCAACGTCCTGACTTTC. This chain links TRBV6-1 with TRBJ2-6; D ambiguous. The CDR3 spans 17 residues. V shed 2 bases and J shed 4 bases, with 15 bases lying between them. Germline assignment: CDR1 MNHNS and CDR2 SASEGT.